This T cell receptor (beta chain) was identified in a study of OX40 agonist ivuxolimab in advanced cancers. The CDR3 sequence is 15 residues long. CDR1 is MGHRA and CDR2 is YSYEKL in the germline V gene. V shed 3 bases and J 9 bases; nucleotides not matched to a gene: 11. Sequencing used immunoSEQ multiplex PCR; TCRdb keeps in-frame clones, though not all of them. Of about 79,000 clones in the sample, roughly 94% are singletons; the top ten hold around 10%. The sample here was CD4+ or CD8+ T cells sorted from blood, taken in a trial of the OX40 agonist ivuxolimab. The chain couples TRBV4-1 to TRBJ2-5; 9 nucleotides align to TRBD2. This TCR was recovered from an adult with an advanced solid tumor such as melanoma, head and neck, liver or kidney cancer. CDR3 loop: CASSQPGLAPGAQYF. The CDR3 bases are TGCGCCAGCAGCCAGCCGGGACTAGCCCCCGGGGCCCAGTACTTC.